The 28 T cell receptor beta chains reported below all come from one sample, sequenced in a study of T cell responses to AZD1222 COVID-19 vaccine. Produced via immunoSEQ multiplex PCR; TCRdb's table is partial and in-frame only. The sample has roughly 160,000 clones, roughly 92% seen once; the top ten hold over 1.5%. Sequenced material: peripheral blood, taken on day 0 of AZD1222 vaccination. The receptors here all came from an adult in good health.

The V call is TRBV11-2, the J call TRBJ1-2; a possible D gene is TRBD1 (6 bases). The germline V and J ends were trimmed by 2 bases and 3 bases, with 10 bases remaining between them. The V gene's germline CDR1 is SGHAT and CDR2 FQNNGV. CDR3 length equals 14 residues. The CDR3 bases are TGTGCCAGCAGCTTAACAGGGCGGGACTATGGCTACACCTTC. Protein sequence: CASSLTGRDYGYTF.

The chain recombines TRBV6-5 with TRBJ1-5, with 10 positions matching TRBD1. CDR3 size: 15 residues. CDR1 is MNHEY, CDR2 SVGAGI, per germline. Trimming cost V 6 bases and J 3 bases; bases outside gene matches: 5. For the CDR3, the DNA is TGTGCCAGCAGGTGGACAGGGGGGATCAATCAGCCCCAGCATTTT. Its protein is CASRWTGGINQPQHF.

The rearrangement uses TRBV9 and TRBJ1-5, with a possible D match to TRBD1 (6 bases). The CDR3 totals 14 residues. The germline CDR1 and CDR2 sequences are SGDLS and YYNGEE. V lost 6 bases, J lost 8 bases, and 18 bases lay in between. The CDR3 loop is CASTLAGRGKPQHF. CDR3 DNA sequence: TGTGCCAGCACCTTAGCAGGCAGGGGCAAGCCCCAGCATTTT.

The CDR3 protein is CASSLADRGSPLHF. DNA of the CDR3: TGTGCCAGCAGCTTAGCGGACAGAGGGTCACCCCTCCACTTT. The chain couples TRBV7-3 to TRBJ1-6; D is perhaps TRBD1 (6 bases). CDR3 length: 14 residues. Germline V gene sequence: CDR1 SGHTA, CDR2 FQGTGA. V was cut by 2 bases and J by 10 bases, with 12 bases left in between. The entire variable domain, with the rest obtained from reference TRBV7-3 and TRBJ1-6, is as follows: GAGVSQTPSNKVTEKGKYVELRCDPISGHTALYWYRQSLGQGPEFLIYFQGTGAADDSGLPNDRFFAVRPEGSVSTLKIQRTERGDSAVYLCASSLADRGSPLHFGNGTRLTVT.

CDR3 in amino acids: CASSQDKMNTEAFF. As DNA, the CDR3 is TGCGCCAGCAGCCAGGACAAGATGAACACTGAAGCTTTCTTT. The chain has TRBV23-1 and TRBJ1-1, with D perhaps matching TRBD1 (5 bases). TRBV23-1 is placed among ORFs of uncertain function. This CDR3 contains 14 residues. Trimming removed 6 bases at V and 0 bases at J, with 11 bases between.

This sequence joins TRBV19 and TRBJ1-3; D gene unclear. The CDR3 runs 14 residues. Germline V gives CDR1 LNHDA, CDR2 SQIVND (reference sequence). Between the trimmed V and J ends, which lost 4 bases and 3 bases, there was a span of 10 bases. Here the CDR3 reads CASSSREFGNTIYF. CDR3 DNA: TGTGCCAGTAGTAGCCGCGAATTTGGAAACACCATATATTTT.

This clone was picked up one time. The gene calls are TRBV30 and TRBJ2-7, with D perhaps TRBD1 or TRBD2 (5 bases each). The germline gives CDR1 GTSNPN, CDR2 SVGIG (reference sequence). The CDR3 consists of 15 residues. V gave up 3 bases and J gave up 3 bases, with 18 bases separating them. Here the CDR3 DNA reads TGTGCCTGGAGGGGGGAGAGGGAGCGAGGCTACGAGCAGTACTTC. It is translated as CAWRGERERGYEQYF.

This clone appeared a few times. The rearrangement links TRBV12-3 or TRBV12-4 to TRBJ1-5, with D possibly being TRBD1 (5 bases). V lost 5 bases, J lost 7 bases, and 12 bases lay in between. This CDR3 has 13 amino acids. The CDR3 DNA is TGTGCCAGCAGTACGGGGCTGGGGCAGCCCCAGCATTTT. Translation: CASSTGLGQPQHF.

This clone was observed once. The rearrangement links TRBV10-3 to TRBJ2-3; 11 bases are a match to TRBD2. The CDR3 has 15 residues. Germline V gene data show CDR1 as ENHRY and CDR2 as SYGVKD. Trimming took 11 bases from V and 6 from J; bases not matched to a gene: 13. CDR3 in amino acids: CASERLAGGPDTQYF. CDR3 DNA: TGTGCCTCGGAGCGCTTAGCGGGAGGGCCGGATACGCAGTATTTT.

J is TRBJ2-3 and V is TRBV5-1; D ambiguous. Germline V gives CDR1 SGHRS, CDR2 YFSETQ. The V end lost 1 base, the J end lost 2 bases, and 8 bases lay between the germline ends. The CDR3 consists of 14 residues. The CDR3 nucleotides read TGCGCCAGCAGCTTGCCGACTTCCACAGATACGCAGTATTTT. Its translation: CASSLPTSTDTQYF.

The chain carries TRBV5-4 and TRBJ1-5; D possibly corresponds to TRBD1 (5 bases). Germline assignment: CDR1 SGHNT and CDR2 YYREEE (reference sequence). This CDR3 has 14 residues. The germline V and J ends were trimmed by 4 bases and 5 bases, with 13 bases remaining between them. CDR3 coding DNA: TGTGCCAGCAGCAACGGGGGACCGGATCAGCCCCAGCATTTT. Translated, it gives CASSNGGPDQPQHF.

Notes on this clone: Other DNA sequences in this sample translate to the same CDR3. The chain has TRBV5-1 and TRBJ2-3; D gene unclear. The CDR3 runs to 14 residues. CDR1 is SGHRS, CDR2 YFSETQ, per germline. The V end lost 0 bases, the J end lost 0 bases, and 5 bases lay between the germline ends. CDR3 in amino acids: CASSLGTSTDTQYF. CDR3 nucleotides: TGCGCCAGCAGCTTGGGCACTAGCACAGATACGCAGTATTTT.

The table lists this clone with a count of one. The chain is built from TRBV30 and TRBJ2-7; possibly TRBD2 for D (5 bases). There are 13 residues in the CDR3. Germline-derived CDR1 and CDR2 are GTSNPN and SVGIG (reference sequence). Trimming shortened V by 2 bases and J by 9 bases, and 17 bases separated the two germline ends. The CDR3 DNA sequence: TGTGCCTGGAGTAGTGTGGCGAGCGGTATGCAGTACTTC. It encodes CAWSSVASGMQYF.

V is TRBV6-5 and J is TRBJ1-5; 10 bases are a match to TRBD1. The CDR3 loop spans 14 amino acids. The V and J ends lost 8 bases and 4 bases, in that order; junction bases with no gene match: 5. Germline assignment: CDR1 MNHEY and CDR2 SVGAGI. CDR3: CASDRDRGNQPQHF. As DNA, the CDR3 is TGTGCCAGCGATAGGGACAGGGGAAATCAGCCCCAGCATTTT.

CDR3: CASSPQGGRGLSYNEQFF. DNA of the CDR3: TGCGCCAGCAGCCCCCAGGGAGGGAGGGGGCTCTCCTACAATGAGCAGTTCTTC. This chain uses TRBV4-1 with TRBJ2-1; possibly TRBD1 or TRBD2 for D (7 bases each). The CDR3 totals 18 residues. Germline V CDR1 and CDR2: MGHRA, YSYEKL. V lost 4 bases and J lost 0, with 19 bases in between.

The CDR3 is CASSGNRGISPEAFF. The CDR3 coding sequence is TGTGCCAGCAGTGGAAACAGGGGGATATCTCCTGAAGCTTTCTTT. The rearrangement joins TRBV2 to TRBJ1-1; TRBD1 aligns across 8 bases. Germline trimming cut 4 bases from V and 6 bases from J; bases unmatched to any gene: 10. CDR1 SNHLY and CDR2 FYNNEI come from the germline V gene. This CDR3 has 15 residues.

V is TRBV5-1 and J is TRBJ2-7, with unresolved D. The V gene's germline CDR1 is SGHRS and CDR2 YFSETQ. This CDR3 region has 14 residues. V dropped 0 bases and J dropped 2 bases, with 9 bases sitting between them. DNA of the CDR3: TGCGCCAGCAGCTTGGGAGACCTCGCCTACGAGCAGTACTTC. Its translation is CASSLGDLAYEQYF. The entire variable domain, with the rest obtained from reference TRBV5-1 and TRBJ2-7, is as follows: KAGVTQTPRYLIKTRGQQVTLSCSPISGHRSVSWYQQTPGQGLQFLFEYFSETQRNKGNFPGRFSGRQFSNSRSEMNVSTLELGDSALYLCASSLGDLAYEQYFGPGTRLTVT.

This clone is a singleton in its sample. The V call is TRBV5-1, the J call TRBJ1-4, with 8 bases matching TRBD1. V was pared by 7 bases and J by 2 bases, with 1 base of the junction left unmatched. There are 13 residues in the CDR3. Germline values: CDR1 SGHRS, CDR2 YFSETQ. The CDR3 region has the DNA TGCGCCAGCCGACAGGGGACTAATGAAAAACTGTTTTTT. Its translation is CASRQGTNEKLFF. Filled out from reference TRBV5-1 and TRBJ1-4, the complete variable domain reads KAGVTQTPRYLIKTRGQQVTLSCSPISGHRSVSWYQQTPGQGLQFLFEYFSETQRNKGNFPGRFSGRQFSNSRSEMNVSTLELGDSALYLCASRQGTNEKLFFGSGTQLSVL.

The chain carries TRBV29-1 and TRBJ2-7, with 9 bases matching TRBD1. This CDR3 contains 14 residues. V was pared by 0 bases and J by 2 bases, with 2 bases of the junction left unmatched. The germline V gene encodes CDR1 SQVTM and CDR2 ANQGSEA. This chain's CDR3 is CSVEERDRAYEQYF. In nucleotides, the CDR3 is TGCAGCGTTGAAGAAAGGGACAGGGCCTACGAGCAGTACTTC.

This sequence joins TRBV18 and TRBJ1-5, with D possibly TRBD1 on 5 matching bases. V gave up 1 base and J gave up 0 bases, with 10 bases separating them. Germline values: CDR1 KGHSH, CDR2 LQKENI. CDR3 length equals 16 residues. The CDR3 sequence: CASSPRGGNSNQPQHF. The CDR3 nucleotides are TGTGCCAGCTCACCACGGGGCGGGAATAGCAATCAGCCCCAGCATTTT.

CDR3 loop: CASSRWDRDYGYTF. The DNA of the CDR3 is TGTGCCAGCAGCCGCTGGGACCGAGATTATGGCTACACCTTC. The rearrangement uses TRBV5-6 and TRBJ1-2; perhaps TRBD1 as D (5 bases). CDR3 length: 14 amino acids. The germline V gene encodes CDR1 SGHDT and CDR2 YYEEEE. Trimming cost V 4 bases and J 5 bases, with 15 bases left between them.

The CDR3 reads CASSYRGETQYF. For the CDR3, the DNA is TGTGCCAGCAGTTACCGGGGGGAGACCCAGTACTTC. J is TRBJ2-5 and V is TRBV7-2; D may be TRBD2 (6 bases). The CDR3 covers 12 residues. V was clipped by 6 bases and J by 5 bases, with 10 bases between them. Per germline, CDR1 SGHTA and CDR2 FQGNSA.

The chain combines TRBV2 with TRBJ2-7, with TRBD1 matching 7 bases. Trimming at V came to 5 bases and at J to 5 bases, leaving 6 bases not matched to a gene. Germline V gives CDR1 SNHLY, CDR2 FYNNEI. This CDR3 comprises 13 residues. CDR3 in DNA: TGTGCCAGCAGTAAGACAGGGCCCCACGAGCAGTACTTC. Residues: CASSKTGPHEQYF.

V usage is TRBV3-1 (or the pseudogene TRBV3-2) and J usage is TRBJ2-1; D could derive from TRBD1 or TRBD2 (6 bases each). CDR1 and CDR2 (germline): LGHDT, YNNKEL (reference sequence). The CDR3 has 15 amino acids. The V end lost 1 base, the J end lost 6 bases, and 13 bases lay between the germline ends. The CDR3 sequence is CASSQGGAAVNEQFF. The CDR3 coding sequence is TGTGCCAGCAGCCAAGGGGGGGCGGCGGTCAATGAGCAGTTCTTC.

This chain uses TRBV19 with TRBJ1-4, with 8 bases that match TRBD1. The CDR3 extends over 13 amino acids. The trim removed 9 bases at V and 10 bases at J, leaving 10 bases unmatched. Germline V CDR1 and CDR2: LNHDA, SQIVND (reference sequence). CDR3 sequence reads: CASLLQGGGKLFF. Here the CDR3 DNA reads TGTGCCAGCCTTTTACAGGGGGGTGGAAAACTGTTTTTT.

This chain uses TRBV7-9 with TRBJ2-7; 7 bases line up with TRBD1. This CDR3 is 14 amino acids long. Germline V gives CDR1 SEHNR, CDR2 FQNEAQ (reference sequence). The V and J ends lost 3 bases and 7 bases, in that order; junction bases with no gene match: 9. CDR3 sequence reads: CASSFTPPRGEQYF. In nucleotides, the CDR3 is TGTGCCAGCAGCTTCACACCGCCCAGGGGGGAGCAGTACTTC.

The chain recombines TRBV7-8 with TRBJ2-7; TRBD2 matches 13 bases. The germline CDR1 and CDR2 sequences are SGHVS and FQNEAQ. The CDR3 runs to 16 residues. V gave up 4 bases and J gave up 1 base; unmatched junction bases: 4. CDR3 protein: CASSSQTSGGSYEQYF. The CDR3 DNA sequence: TGTGCCAGCAGCTCCCAGACTAGCGGGGGGTCCTACGAGCAGTACTTC. Full variable domain (rest looked up from reference TRBV7-8 and TRBJ2-7): GAGVSQSPRYKVAKRGQDVALRCDPISGHVSLFWYQQALGQGPEFLTYFQNEAQLDKSGLPSDRFFAERPEGSVSTLKIQRTQQEDSAVYLCASSSQTSGGSYEQYFGPGTRLTVT.

CDR3 coding DNA: TGTGCCAGCAGCTTACCGGGACTAGCGGGAGTAAATGAGCAGTTCTTC. It translates to CASSLPGLAGVNEQFF. This rearrangement joins TRBV7-8 to TRBJ2-1; 14 bases agree with TRBD2. Trimming took 2 bases from V and 7 from J; bases not matched to a gene: 4. Germline V gene sequence: CDR1 SGHVS, CDR2 FQNEAQ. The CDR3 loop spans 16 amino acids.